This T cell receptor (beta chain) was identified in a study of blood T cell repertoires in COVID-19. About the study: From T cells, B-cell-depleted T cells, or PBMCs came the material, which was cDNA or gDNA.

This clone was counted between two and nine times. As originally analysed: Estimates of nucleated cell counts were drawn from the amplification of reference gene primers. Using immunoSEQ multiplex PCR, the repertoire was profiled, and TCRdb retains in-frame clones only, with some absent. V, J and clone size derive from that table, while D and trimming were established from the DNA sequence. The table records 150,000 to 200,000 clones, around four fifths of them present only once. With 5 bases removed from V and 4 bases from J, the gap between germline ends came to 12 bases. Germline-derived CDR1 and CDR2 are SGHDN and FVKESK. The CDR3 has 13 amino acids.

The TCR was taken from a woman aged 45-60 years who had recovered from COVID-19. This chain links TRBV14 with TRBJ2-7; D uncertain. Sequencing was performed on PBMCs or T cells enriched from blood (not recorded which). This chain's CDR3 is CASSSSRRYEQYF. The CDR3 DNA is TGTGCCAGCAGCAGCTCTAGACGTTACGAGCAGTACTTC.